This TCR beta chain was obtained from a study of T cell changes during pregnancy in multiple sclerosis. The protocol was immunoSEQ multiplex PCR, while the TCRdb copy is restricted to in-frame clones and leaves out a portion. Here the sample spans tens of thousands of clones, 75% to 95% being singletons. The CDR3 covers 15 residues. V lost 4 bases and J lost 2; bases outside the gene matches: 4. Germline V gene data show CDR1 as SEHNR and CDR2 as FQNEAQ (reference sequence). Sample: CD4+ T cells from peripheral blood mononuclear cells, taken in the second trimester of pregnancy. The source of this sequence is a female donor in good health, enrolled as a control in a pregnancy study. V and J are TRBV7-9 and TRBJ2-7; 11 nucleotides line up with TRBD2. This CDR3 is CASSWGLAVPYEQYF. CDR3 DNA: TGTGCCAGCAGCTGGGGACTAGCGGTACCCTACGAGCAGTACTTC.